A selection of T cell receptor beta chains follows, all from one sample in a study of beta chain features in type 1 diabetes. Method: immunoSEQ multiplex PCR; TCRdb's copy keeps in-frame clones and lacks some. The sample gives 200,000 to 300,000 clones, around an eighth of which show up once; 0.025% to 0.03% is in the top ten. Source material: naive CD4+ T cells from blood. Receptors originate from a woman in her forties in good health. Each CDR3 is given with its conserved first and last residue. D genes are given only for firm matches. Size is stated for part of the rows, as once, few or many counts, or as a class when the clone is expanded.

d_gene	abundance	v_gene	j_gene	CDR3aa	CDR3nt
NA	once	TRBV6-5	TRBJ2-1	CASSKTRTASNEQFF	TGTGCCAGCAGCAAGACCCGGACAGCCTCCAATGAGCAGTTCTTC
TRBD2	NA	TRBV7-8	TRBJ2-5	CASTFSGGGETQYF	TGTGCCAGCACCTTTAGCGGGGGTGGGGAGACCCAGTACTTC
NA	NA	TRBV5-1	TRBJ1-1	CASDMGQNTEAFF	TGCGCCAGCGATATGGGACAGAACACTGAAGCTTTCTTT
NA	NA	TRBV6-5	TRBJ1-1	CASLHVAEAFF	TGTGCCAGCTTACATGTTGCTGAAGCTTTCTTT
TRBD1	NA	TRBV12-5	TRBJ2-7	CASGSRQGSHEQYF	TGTGCTAGTGGTTCCCGACAGGGTTCCCACGAGCAGTACTTC
NA	NA	TRBV28	TRBJ1-2	CASSPRGYGYTF	TGTGCCAGCAGTCCAAGGGGCTATGGCTACACCTTC
NA	few	TRBV5-6	TRBJ1-4	CASSYGPATNEKLFF	TGTGCCAGCAGTTATGGCCCCGCAACTAATGAAAAACTGTTTTTT
TRBD1	few	TRBV18	TRBJ1-5	CASSENRGSQPQHF	TGTGCCAGCTCAGAAAACAGGGGGTCTCAGCCCCAGCATTTT
TRBD2	NA	TRBV5-4	TRBJ2-2	CASSDRTSSGELFF	TGTGCCAGCAGCGACCGGACTAGTTCCGGGGAGCTGTTTTTT
TRBD2	NA	TRBV2	TRBJ2-5	CASRTSGGVETQYF	TGTGCCAGCCGGACTAGCGGGGGGGTGGAGACCCAGTACTTC
TRBD2	NA	TRBV6-6	TRBJ2-7	CASSREAYEQYF	TGTGCCAGCAGTCGGGAGGCCTACGAGCAGTACTTC
NA	NA	TRBV7-2	TRBJ1-2	CASTPTWSRVYGYTF	TGTGCCAGCACCCCCACTTGGTCACGGGTCTATGGCTACACCTTC
TRBD2	few	TRBV7-9	TRBJ2-3	CASRPPGLAGVDTQYF	TGTGCCAGCAGACCCCCGGGACTAGCGGGGGTGGATACGCAGTATTTT
NA	few	TRBV7-9	TRBJ2-1	CASRPYPSSSYNEQFF	TGTGCCAGCAGGCCATACCCCTCTAGCTCCTACAATGAGCAGTTCTTC
NA	NA	TRBV18	TRBJ1-1	CASSLGLDTEAFF	TGTGCCAGCTCACTGGGACTCGACACTGAAGCTTTCTTT
TRBD1	few	TRBV7-9	TRBJ1-2	CASSTTPFGTAYGYTF	TGTGCCAGCAGCACAACCCCCTTCGGGACAGCCTATGGCTACACCTTC
NA	few	TRBV13	TRBJ1-5	CASSLGARSLGGPQHF	TGTGCCAGCAGCTTAGGGGCCAGGTCACTGGGGGGGCCCCAGCATTTT